One sample yielded the 3 T cell receptor beta chains listed below, sequenced in a study of blood T cell repertoires in COVID-19. Produced via immunoSEQ multiplex PCR; TCRdb's table is partial and in-frame only. The data contain some 700,000 clones, more than 80% of them singletons. Source material: peripheral blood. These TCRs come from a young woman with acute or convalescent COVID-19.

This clone was recorded a few times. The chain couples TRBV4-1 to TRBJ2-1; 9 positions agree with TRBD2. The CDR3 is 14 amino acids. Germline V gene sequence: CDR1 MGHRA, CDR2 YSYEKL. The ends lost 1 base at V and 8 bases at J; junction bases unmatched: 3. The CDR3 sequence is CASSQGLAVDEQFF. Here the CDR3 DNA reads TGCGCCAGCAGCCAAGGACTAGCGGTCGATGAGCAGTTCTTC.

This clone has a single count. The chain couples TRBV14 to TRBJ1-2, with D possibly being TRBD1 (6 bases). This CDR3 has 15 residues. The V end lost 2 bases, the J end lost 5 bases, and 15 bases lay between the germline ends. Per germline, CDR1 SGHDN and CDR2 FVKESK. CDR3 region: CASSQRGGNLYGYTF. Written as DNA, the CDR3 is TGTGCCAGCAGCCAAAGGGGGGGAAATCTATATGGCTACACCTTC. The full variable domain, in which reference TRBV14 and TRBJ1-2 provide the parts outside the CDR3, is EAGVTQFPSHSVIEKGQTVTLRCDPISGHDNLYWYRRVMGKEIKFLLHFVKESKQDESGMPNNRFLAERTGGTYSTLKVQPAELEDSGVYFCASSQRGGNLYGYTFGSGTRLTVV.

The CDR3 sequence: CASPRPRGMGYNEQFF. The CDR3 nucleotides read TGTGCCAGCCCCCGCCCCCGGGGAATGGGATACAATGAGCAGTTCTTC. The chain recombines TRBV7-2 with TRBJ2-1, with D possibly being TRBD2 (5 bases). Germline V CDR1 and CDR2: SGHTA, FQGNSA. The CDR3 is made up of 16 amino acids. V lost 8 bases and J lost 4, with 21 bases in between. The whole variable domain, remainder taken from reference TRBV7-2 and TRBJ2-1, is GAGVSQSPSNKVTEKGKDVELRCDPISGHTALYWYRQSLGQGLEFLIYFQGNSAPDKSGLPSDRFSAERTGGSVSTLTIQRTQQEDSAVYLCASPRPRGMGYNEQFFGPGTRLTVL.